This is a list of T cell receptor beta chains from one sample in a study of shared clonotypes between healthy human individuals. Method: immunoSEQ multiplex PCR; TCRdb's copy keeps in-frame clones and lacks some. The data hold around 2.5 million clones, with roughly 93% observed a single time. The sample was naive CD4+ T cells from PBMCs. These receptors were collected from a man younger than 30 in good health. Some clones in this sample may be carry-over from other donors' samples. Both conserved end residues are trimmed from each CDR3. The order of the fields is D gene, V gene, CDR3 protein. D genes are given only for firm matches.

d_gene: NA; v_gene: TRBV28; CDR3aa: ATVNSSYEQY
d_gene: NA; v_gene: TRBV27; CDR3aa: ASSFWPGEQY
d_gene: NA; v_gene: TRBV5-1; CDR3aa: ASSLGPSEPYEQY
d_gene: NA; v_gene: TRBV5-6; CDR3aa: ASSPGTYYEQY
d_gene: TRBD1; v_gene: TRBV5-1; CDR3aa: ASRAMTGIGYEQY
d_gene: NA; v_gene: TRBV30; CDR3aa: AWSDDSHQPQH
d_gene: NA; v_gene: TRBV4-1; CDR3aa: ASSQESEGIISGANVLT
d_gene: NA; v_gene: TRBV7-2; CDR3aa: ASSLAASSYEQY
d_gene: NA; v_gene: TRBV14; CDR3aa: ASSQARLSLREQY
d_gene: NA; v_gene: TRBV18; CDR3aa: ASSPLGSTDTQY
d_gene: NA; v_gene: TRBV15; CDR3aa: ATSRGVTNEQF
d_gene: NA; v_gene: TRBV12-5; CDR3aa: ASASGPNTEAF
d_gene: NA; v_gene: TRBV28; CDR3aa: ASSLSSGWKGAEAF
d_gene: NA; v_gene: TRBV6-1; CDR3aa: ASRPKFGDQPQH
d_gene: TRBD2; v_gene: TRBV19; CDR3aa: ATKGLAGSTGELF
d_gene: NA; v_gene: TRBV19; CDR3aa: ASSNTDTQY
d_gene: NA; v_gene: TRBV6-5; CDR3aa: ASSYMYEQY
d_gene: NA; v_gene: TRBV19; CDR3aa: ASSTRIGAF
d_gene: NA; v_gene: TRBV27; CDR3aa: ASRPNPGRTYEQY
d_gene: NA; v_gene: TRBV30; CDR3aa: AWSVGDDQPQH
d_gene: NA; v_gene: TRBV30; CDR3aa: AWSEFREYEQY
d_gene: TRBD1; v_gene: TRBV19; CDR3aa: ASSALGQDRGYT
d_gene: NA; v_gene: TRBV29-1; CDR3aa: SLRGQETQY
d_gene: NA; v_gene: TRBV7-2; CDR3aa: ASSFRLVGGEAF
d_gene: NA; v_gene: TRBV15; CDR3aa: ATSRGAPGANEKLF
d_gene: NA; v_gene: TRBV28; CDR3aa: ASSLGGSLNEQF
d_gene: TRBD2; v_gene: TRBV2; CDR3aa: ASSGAGGPVGETQY
d_gene: NA; v_gene: TRBV28; CDR3aa: ASILGPGSNNEQF
d_gene: TRBD2; v_gene: TRBV10-3; CDR3aa: ASAGLAGSYEQY
d_gene: TRBD1; v_gene: TRBV7-9; CDR3aa: ASSLRTGWNTEAF
d_gene: NA; v_gene: TRBV4-3; CDR3aa: ASSPGSLNQPQH
d_gene: TRBD1; v_gene: TRBV18; CDR3aa: ASSPGTGRTTEAF
d_gene: TRBD2; v_gene: TRBV19; CDR3aa: ASRAGTSGVNEQF
d_gene: NA; v_gene: TRBV28; CDR3aa: ASSSHPYEQY
d_gene: NA; v_gene: TRBV28; CDR3aa: ASRAGANTEAF
d_gene: NA; v_gene: TRBV2; CDR3aa: ASSNSGTLSEKLF
d_gene: NA; v_gene: TRBV6-6; CDR3aa: ASSYRPTLNEKLF
d_gene: NA; v_gene: TRBV9; CDR3aa: ASSGRSPGETQY
d_gene: NA; v_gene: TRBV23-1; CDR3aa: ASSQSEGRANTEAF
d_gene: TRBD2; v_gene: TRBV7-2; CDR3aa: ASSLMSGRTAGANVLT
d_gene: TRBD2; v_gene: TRBV11-2; CDR3aa: ASRPVRASGRRYEQY
d_gene: NA; v_gene: TRBV5-1; CDR3aa: ASRSGAGANVLT
d_gene: NA; v_gene: TRBV27; CDR3aa: ASSSVVSNEKLF
d_gene: TRBD1; v_gene: TRBV5-4; CDR3aa: ASSRAGGEMNTEAF
d_gene: NA; v_gene: TRBV4-3; CDR3aa: ASSQVRVRDTGELF
d_gene: TRBD1; v_gene: TRBV7-8; CDR3aa: ASRQGDNYGYT
d_gene: NA; v_gene: TRBV7-3; CDR3aa: ASSLTAGANVLT
d_gene: TRBD2; v_gene: TRBV19; CDR3aa: ASSIGPFGWLGFSGRAIDTQY
d_gene: NA; v_gene: TRBV28; CDR3aa: ASKEGTGWGEQY
d_gene: NA; v_gene: TRBV6-6; CDR3aa: ASRPGSSSYEQY
d_gene: NA; v_gene: TRBV5-1; CDR3aa: ASSTDGSNTEAF
d_gene: TRBD1; v_gene: TRBV6-5; CDR3aa: ASSYQGVVSNEQF
d_gene: NA; v_gene: TRBV29-1; CDR3aa: SADDGRGDEQY
d_gene: NA; v_gene: TRBV6-1; CDR3aa: ASSGTNQPQH
d_gene: NA; v_gene: TRBV7-3; CDR3aa: ASSLGGPDYEQY
d_gene: TRBD2; v_gene: TRBV14; CDR3aa: ASSHPLAGNSYNEQF
d_gene: NA; v_gene: TRBV29-1; CDR3aa: SVASPTGELF